This T cell receptor beta chain was captured by sequencing in a study of shared clonotypes between healthy human individuals (dated by TCRdb to about 2020). Regarding the study in general: Two women and a few men aged 18 to 49 years were included in the cohort. For each donor, three plates each were used for CD4 naive and CD4 memory, two plates were used for CD8 naive, and one plate was used for CD8 memory. The study deeply sequenced blood TCR repertoires of about 5 healthy adults to estimate repertoire size and the extent of clonotype sharing between individuals. To increase sequencing depth and limit assay-specific biases, TCR repertoire library preparation and sequencing were carried out by different laboratories using diverse techniques. Between about 0.94 and 8.9 billion PBMCs per donor were obtained by leukapheresis.

The CDR3 spans 15 residues, from the cysteine through the phenylalanine. The retained sequence is limited to the CDR3, 45 bases, with the frame set at the first base. Clipping removes 5 bases from V and 4 bases from J, with 9 as the unmatched junction base count. The germline V gene supplies CDR1 SGHTA and CDR2 FQGNSA. Using the deep immunoSEQ assay, multiplex PCR amplified TCR CDR3 regions from genomic DNA. Genomic DNA extracted from each cell subset was distributed evenly over all wells of several immunoSEQ 96-well plates, and each plate served as one replicate. For sorted subsets, 150 to 250 ng of genomic DNA, equivalent to some 33,000 T cell genomes, went into each replicate PCR. Purified libraries were quantified with a Qubit 3.0 fluorometer, sized on a Bioanalyzer 2100, and re-quantified with the KAPA Library Quantification kit. Every immunoSEQ 96-well plate was sequenced on a dedicated single-read 150-cycle Illumina NextSeq 550 flow cell. The paper's processing steps were these. Because the immunoSEQ output held only junctional sequences and lacked quality scores, the filtering could not match the filtering applied to full-length reads. To assign V/J genes and CDR3, sequences were annotated against IMGT germline references using PyIR, a Python wrapper for IgBLAST v1.9. Reads were removed for weak V/J assignments (E-value above 1e-6), missing CDR3, stop codons, out-of-frame junctions, or ambiguous translated residues. A V3J clonotype was defined by an identical inferred V gene, J gene, and CDR3 amino acid sequence. Percentage overlap between repertoires was computed as shared unique clonotypes divided by the size of the smaller repertoire. Richness of each repertoire was evaluated using RTK rarefaction, the Chao1 estimator, and Recon v2.1 estimates of unobserved clonotypes. For all TCRbeta clonotypes obtained by the gDNA method from several donors, generation probabilities were computed with OLGA. Held by TCRdb, this immuneACCESS table contains in-frame sequences only and omits some clones. Under half of the omission traces to an unresolved V gene where checked; the cause of the rest is unknown. The D gene and trimming were derived from the DNA, and the V and J assignments and clone size from that table. This sample is represented by 550,000 to 800,000 clones; around two thirds of them were singletons. The ten largest clones represent 1.5% to 2% of the sample.

Healthy HIV-negative adults with no recently reported acute infections or vaccinations were included as donors. Every donor was a Caucasian adult living in Nashville, Tennessee, USA. CD4+ T cells were enriched by magnetic negative selection, after which naive cells were positively selected on CD45RA and the negative fraction was taken as the memory subset. Blood was obtained by leukapheresis, after which PBMCs were separated by Ficoll-Histopaque density gradient centrifugation and cryopreserved in liquid nitrogen vapor phase. Purity and quantity of every magnetically sorted T cell population were checked by analytical flow cytometry. Each sorted fraction had its genomic DNA isolated and then quantified by UV absorbance on a Nanodrop 2000c. Overall results and qualifications from the work: Across a few donors, approximately 4.9% of naive CD4, 3.5% of naive CD8, approximately 2.5% of memory CD4, and roughly 0.4% of memory CD8 clonotypes were shared. The small number of donors limited the genetic and exposure-history diversity represented. Larger estimated clonotype richness was generally found for naive subsets than for memory subsets. Higher generation probabilities were observed for clonotypes shared by all four sorted-subset donors than for non-shared clonotypes. Sampling was restricted to blood, and TCR repertoires in tissues likely differ from the TCR repertoires found in blood. Based on pairwise subsampling, the degree of clonotype sharing among donors was expected to be affected by sequencing depth. Rarefaction of sorted-subset datasets indicated incomplete sequencing despite the large sequencing depth.

For this clone: The target of this receptor is not known. No per-base quality is available; no much larger clone lies one base away.

The sequence joins TRBV7-2 to TRBJ2-3; 7 middle bases align to TRBD2. The TCR was taken from a woman in her twenties or thirties in good health. What was sequenced was memory CD4+ T cells sorted from blood. This specimen's cell subset or site label, per the study, means: CD45RA-negative fraction. The CDR3 is CASSPIRLAADTQYF. The DNA is TGTGCCAGCAGCCCCATCCGGCTAGCGGCAGATACGCAGTATTTT.